A single sample is the source of the 2 T cell receptor beta chains below, sequenced in a study of naive CD8 T cells in extremely preterm neonates. Only in-frame clones appear in the TCRdb table, and some are missing; sequencing was by immunoSEQ multiplex PCR. The sample carries approximately 8,000 clones, more than 95% recorded once. Source material: naive CD8+ T cells from blood. The receptors originated from a human donor in good health.

The rearrangement uses TRBV7-2 and TRBJ2-7; D possibly corresponds to TRBD2 (6 bases). This CDR3 contains 14 residues. CDR1 is SGHTA, CDR2 FQGNSA, per germline. V lost 5 bases, J lost 2 bases, and 13 bases lay in between. CDR3 loop: CASSPTRVPYEQYF. As DNA, the CDR3 is TGTGCCAGCAGCCCGACTAGGGTTCCCTACGAGCAGTACTTC.

The rearrangement links TRBV13 to TRBJ2-6; TRBD1 matches at 8 bases. The CDR3 runs to 16 residues. Germline CDR1 is PRHDT and CDR2 is FYEKMQ (reference sequence). V shed 1 base and J 4 bases; nucleotides not matched to a gene: 3. The CDR3 loop is CASSLARGPGANVLTF. Here the CDR3 DNA reads TGTGCCAGCAGCTTAGCCAGGGGGCCAGGGGCCAACGTCCTGACTTTC. Drawing the rest from reference TRBV13 and TRBJ2-6, the complete variable domain is AAGVIQSPRHLIKEKRETATLKCYPIPRHDTVYWYQQGPGQDPQFLISFYEKMQSDKGSIPDRFSAQQFSDYHSELNMSSLELGDSALYFCASSLARGPGANVLTFGAGSRLTVL.